This record looks at one T cell receptor beta chain sequence and its context. Antigen: not known. Profiling relied on immunoSEQ multiplex PCR, and the TCRdb table lists in-frame clones only, not all of them. The sample shows approximately 500,000 clones, approximately 95% of them seen only once. The sample is drawn from a study of shared clonotypes between healthy human individuals. Study-level background: CD8 memory received one plate per donor, CD8 naive two, CD4 memory three and CD4 naive three. Regarding the study as a whole: Around 5% of naive CD4 clonotypes were common to a few donors.

Trimming removed 5 bases at V and 6 bases at J, with 13 bases between. Germline CDR1 reads SGHAT; CDR2 reads FQDESV (reference sequence). The CDR3 totals 14 residues. The sequence was obtained from a woman in her twenties or thirties in good health. V is TRBV11-1 and J is TRBJ1-4; D remains ambiguous. Sequencing input: naive CD4+ T cells sorted from blood. Regarding subset: CD45RA+ positively selected. CDR3 region: CASSRDSFDEKLFF. As DNA, the CDR3 is TGTGCCAGCAGCCGAGATTCCTTTGATGAAAAACTGTTTTTT.